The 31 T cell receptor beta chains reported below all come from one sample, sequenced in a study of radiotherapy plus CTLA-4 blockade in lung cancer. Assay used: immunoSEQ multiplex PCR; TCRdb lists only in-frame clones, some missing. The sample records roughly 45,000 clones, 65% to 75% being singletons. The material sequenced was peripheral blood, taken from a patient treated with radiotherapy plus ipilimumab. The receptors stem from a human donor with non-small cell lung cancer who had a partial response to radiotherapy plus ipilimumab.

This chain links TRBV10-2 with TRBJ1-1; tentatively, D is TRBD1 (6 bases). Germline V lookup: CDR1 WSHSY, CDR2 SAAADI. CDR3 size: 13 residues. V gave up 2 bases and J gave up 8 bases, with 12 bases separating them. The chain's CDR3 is CASSELTGPEAFF. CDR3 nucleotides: TGCGCCAGCAGTGAGCTTACAGGGCCAGAAGCTTTCTTT.

The CDR3 region has the DNA TGTGCCAGCAGTGAAAGGGGCCGTTCCCAGCATTTT. Translating gives CASSERGRSQHF. This rearrangement joins TRBV6-5 to TRBJ1-5; TRBD1 might be the D (5 bases). The CDR3 contains 12 residues. V lost 5 bases to trimming and J lost 11 bases, with 13 bases between them. CDR1 and CDR2 from the germline V gene are MNHEY and SVGAGI.

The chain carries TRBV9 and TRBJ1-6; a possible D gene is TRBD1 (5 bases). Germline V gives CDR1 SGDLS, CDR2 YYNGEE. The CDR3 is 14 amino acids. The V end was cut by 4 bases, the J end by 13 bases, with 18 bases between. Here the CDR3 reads CASSQETAVPPLHF. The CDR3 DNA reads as TGTGCCAGCAGCCAAGAGACAGCCGTTCCGCCCCTCCACTTT.

In nucleotides, the CDR3 is TGTGCCTGGAATTGGGCAGGGAACGAGCAGTACTTC. Translation: CAWNWAGNEQYF. This chain connects TRBV30 to TRBJ2-7, with D possibly being TRBD1 (5 bases). The germline V gene has CDR1 GTSNPN and CDR2 SVGIG (reference sequence). CDR3 length equals 12 residues. Trimming removed 4 bases from V and 5 bases from J, with 12 bases in between. The full variable domain, rest sourced from reference TRBV30 and TRBJ2-7, is SQTIHQWPATLVQPVGSPLSLECTVEGTSNPNLYWYRQAAGRGLQLLFYSVGIGQISSEVPQNLSASRPQDRQFILSSKKLLLSDSGFYLCAWNWAGNEQYFGPGTRLTVT.

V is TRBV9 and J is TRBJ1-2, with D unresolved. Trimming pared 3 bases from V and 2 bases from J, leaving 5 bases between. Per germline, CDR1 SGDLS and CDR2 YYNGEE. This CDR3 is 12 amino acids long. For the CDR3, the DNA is TGTGCCAGCAGCGGCCAGAACTATGGCTACACCTTC. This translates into CASSGQNYGYTF.

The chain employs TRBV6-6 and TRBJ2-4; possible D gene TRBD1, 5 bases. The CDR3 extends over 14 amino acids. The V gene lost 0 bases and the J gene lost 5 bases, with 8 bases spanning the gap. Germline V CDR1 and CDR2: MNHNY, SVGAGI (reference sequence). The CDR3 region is CASSYSSRENIQYF. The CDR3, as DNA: TGTGCCAGCAGTTACTCTAGCAGGGAAAACATTCAGTACTTC.

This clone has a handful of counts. CDR3 region: CASSFGGPLADTQYF. CDR3 bases: TGTGCCAGCAGCTTCGGGGGGCCCTTGGCAGATACGCAGTATTTT. This rearrangement joins TRBV5-6 to TRBJ2-3, with D maybe TRBD2 (7 bases). V was pared by 2 bases and J by 4 bases, with 14 bases between. CDR1 and CDR2 from the germline V gene are SGHDT and YYEEEE. This CDR3 has 15 residues.

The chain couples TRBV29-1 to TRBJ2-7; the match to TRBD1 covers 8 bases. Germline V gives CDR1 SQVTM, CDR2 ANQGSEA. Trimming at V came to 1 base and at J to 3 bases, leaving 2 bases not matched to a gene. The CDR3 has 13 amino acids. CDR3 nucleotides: TGCAGCGTTGAAGGGGGACAGGTCTACGAGCAGTACTTC. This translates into CSVEGGQVYEQYF.

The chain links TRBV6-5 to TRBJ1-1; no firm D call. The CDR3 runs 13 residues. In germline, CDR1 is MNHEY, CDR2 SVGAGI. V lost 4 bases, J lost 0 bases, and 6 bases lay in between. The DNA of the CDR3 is TGTGCCAGCAGTTCGCAGTTGAACACTGAAGCTTTCTTT. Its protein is CASSSQLNTEAFF.

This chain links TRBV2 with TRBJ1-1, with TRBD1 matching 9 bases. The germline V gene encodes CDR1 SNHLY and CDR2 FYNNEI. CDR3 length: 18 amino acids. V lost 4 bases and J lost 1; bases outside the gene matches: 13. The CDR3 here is CASSVKLSGTGPNTEAFF. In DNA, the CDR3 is TGTGCCAGCAGTGTAAAGTTATCCGGGACAGGGCCGAACACTGAAGCTTTCTTT. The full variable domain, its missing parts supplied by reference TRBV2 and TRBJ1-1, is EPEVTQTPSHQVTQMGQEVILRCVPISNHLYFYWYRQILGQKVEFLVSFYNNEISEKSEIFDDQFSVERPDGSNFTLKIRSTKLEDSAMYFCASSVKLSGTGPNTEAFFGQGTRLTVV.

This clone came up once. CDR3 sequence reads: CASSTGQGIYEQYF. The CDR3, as DNA: TGTGCCAGCAGCACGGGACAGGGAATCTACGAGCAGTACTTC. The chain joins TRBV25-1 to TRBJ2-7; 9 bases line up with TRBD1. Germline CDR1 reads MGHDK; CDR2 reads SYGVNS. The CDR3 consists of 14 residues. The V gene end was trimmed by 6 bases and the J gene end by 3 bases; junction bases not matched to a gene: 6.

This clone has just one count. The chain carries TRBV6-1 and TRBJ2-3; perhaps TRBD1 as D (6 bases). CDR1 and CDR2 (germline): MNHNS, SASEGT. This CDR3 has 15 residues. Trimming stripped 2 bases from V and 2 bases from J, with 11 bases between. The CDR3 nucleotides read TGTGCCAGCAGTGAATCCTGGGGGCCCACAGATACGCAGTATTTT. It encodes CASSESWGPTDTQYF.

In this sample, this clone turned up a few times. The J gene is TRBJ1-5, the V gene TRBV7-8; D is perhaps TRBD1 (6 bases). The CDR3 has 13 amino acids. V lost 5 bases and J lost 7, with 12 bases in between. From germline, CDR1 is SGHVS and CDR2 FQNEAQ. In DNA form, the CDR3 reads TGTGCCAGCAGCCCAGGACAGCAGCAGCCCCAGCATTTT. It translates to CASSPGQQQPQHF.

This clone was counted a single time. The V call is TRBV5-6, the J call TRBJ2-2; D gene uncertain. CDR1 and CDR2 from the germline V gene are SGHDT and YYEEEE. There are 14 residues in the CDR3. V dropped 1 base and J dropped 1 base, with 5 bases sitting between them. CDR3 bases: TGTGCCAGCAGCTTGATATTGAACACCGGGGAGCTGTTTTTT. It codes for CASSLILNTGELFF. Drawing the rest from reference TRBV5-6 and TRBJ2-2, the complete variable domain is DAGVTQSPTHLIKTRGQQVTLRCSPKSGHDTVSWYQQALGQGPQFIFQYYEEEERQRGNFPDRFSGHQFPNYSSELNVNALLLGDSALYLCASSLILNTGELFFGEGSRLTVL.

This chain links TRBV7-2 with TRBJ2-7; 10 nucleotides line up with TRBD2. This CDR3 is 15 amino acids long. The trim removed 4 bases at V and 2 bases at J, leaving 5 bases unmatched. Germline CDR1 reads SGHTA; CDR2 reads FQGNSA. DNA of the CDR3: TGTGCCAGCAGCTATGGACTAGCGGATACCTACGAGCAGTACTTC. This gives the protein CASSYGLADTYEQYF.

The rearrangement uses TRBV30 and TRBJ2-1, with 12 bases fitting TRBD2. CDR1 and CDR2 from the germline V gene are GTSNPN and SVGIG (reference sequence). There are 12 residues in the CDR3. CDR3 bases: TGTGCTGGGCTAGCGGGAGGGCGGGAGCAGTTCTTC. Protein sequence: CAGLAGGREQFF.

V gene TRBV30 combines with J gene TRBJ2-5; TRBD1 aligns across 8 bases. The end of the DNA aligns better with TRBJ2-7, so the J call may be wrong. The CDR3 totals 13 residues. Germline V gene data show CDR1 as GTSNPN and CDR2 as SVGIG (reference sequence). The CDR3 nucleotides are TGTGCCTGGAGGAAGACAGGGGTGAACGAGCAGTACTTC. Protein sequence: CAWRKTGVNEQYF.

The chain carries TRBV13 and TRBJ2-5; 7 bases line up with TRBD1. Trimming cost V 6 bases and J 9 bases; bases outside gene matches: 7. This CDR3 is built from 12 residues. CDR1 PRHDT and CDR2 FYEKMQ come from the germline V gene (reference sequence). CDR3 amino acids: CASRTTGMAQYF. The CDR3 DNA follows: TGTGCCAGCAGGACGACAGGGATGGCCCAGTACTTC.

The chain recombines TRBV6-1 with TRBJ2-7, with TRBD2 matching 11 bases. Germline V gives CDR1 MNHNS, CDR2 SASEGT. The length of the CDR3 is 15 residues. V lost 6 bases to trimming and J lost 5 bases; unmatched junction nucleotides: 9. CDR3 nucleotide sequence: TGTGCCAGCAGCCTTGAACTAGCGGGAGCCCACGAGCAGTACTTC. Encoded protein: CASSLELAGAHEQYF.

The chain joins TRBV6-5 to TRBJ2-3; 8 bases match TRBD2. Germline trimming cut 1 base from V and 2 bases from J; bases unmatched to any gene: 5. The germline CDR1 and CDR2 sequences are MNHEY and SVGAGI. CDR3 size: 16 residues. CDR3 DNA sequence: TGTGCCAGCAGTTACTGGCGGGGGGATCTCACAGATACGCAGTATTTT. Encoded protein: CASSYWRGDLTDTQYF.

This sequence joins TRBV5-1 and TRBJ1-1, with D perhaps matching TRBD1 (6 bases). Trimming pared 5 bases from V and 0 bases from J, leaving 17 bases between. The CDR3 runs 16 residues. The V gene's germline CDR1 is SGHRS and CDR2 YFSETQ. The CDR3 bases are TGCGCCAGCAGGGCGGGCGGGGGGCCTATGAACACTGAAGCTTTCTTT. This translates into CASRAGGGPMNTEAFF. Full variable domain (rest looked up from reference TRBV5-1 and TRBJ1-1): KAGVTQTPRYLIKTRGQQVTLSCSPISGHRSVSWYQQTPGQGLQFLFEYFSETQRNKGNFPGRFSGRQFSNSRSEMNVSTLELGDSALYLCASRAGGGPMNTEAFFGQGTRLTVV.

The CDR3: CAWTSGSHEQYF. In DNA form, the CDR3 reads TGTGCCTGGACTAGCGGGAGCCACGAGCAGTACTTC. The V gene is TRBV30, the J gene TRBJ2-7; 10 bases are a match to TRBD2. The J segment lost 5 bases and the V segment lost 4 bases, leaving 2 bases of the junction unmatched. Germline-derived CDR1 and CDR2 are GTSNPN and SVGIG (reference sequence). The CDR3 totals 12 residues.

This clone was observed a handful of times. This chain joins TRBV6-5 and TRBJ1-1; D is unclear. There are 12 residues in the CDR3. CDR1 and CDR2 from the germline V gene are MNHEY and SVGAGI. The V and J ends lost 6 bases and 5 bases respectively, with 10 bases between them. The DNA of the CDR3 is TGTGCCAGCAGCATCGCGGAGACTGAAGCTTTCTTT. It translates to CASSIAETEAFF.

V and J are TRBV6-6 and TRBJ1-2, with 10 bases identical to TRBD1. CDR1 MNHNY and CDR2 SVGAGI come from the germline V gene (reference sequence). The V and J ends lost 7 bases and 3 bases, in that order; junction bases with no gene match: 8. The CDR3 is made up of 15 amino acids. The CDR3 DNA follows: TGTGCCAGCATAGGGAGGGACAGGGGCCACTATGGCTACACCTTC. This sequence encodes CASIGRDRGHYGYTF.

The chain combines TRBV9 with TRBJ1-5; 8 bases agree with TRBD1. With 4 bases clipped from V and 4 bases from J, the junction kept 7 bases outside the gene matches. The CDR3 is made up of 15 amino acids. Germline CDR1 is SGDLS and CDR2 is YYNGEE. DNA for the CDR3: TGTGCCAGCAGCCAAGCAGGGGGCCTTAATCAGCCCCAGCATTTT. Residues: CASSQAGGLNQPQHF.

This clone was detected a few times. This CDR3 is CASSLGPLGYEQYF. For the CDR3, the DNA is TGTGCCAGCAGCTTGGGGCCCTTGGGCTACGAGCAGTACTTC. The rearrangement joins TRBV7-3 to TRBJ2-7; possible D gene TRBD1, 5 bases. The CDR3 spans 14 residues. Germline V gene lookup returns CDR1 SGHTA and CDR2 FQGTGA. The V end lost 3 bases, the J end lost 3 bases, and 12 bases lay between the germline ends.

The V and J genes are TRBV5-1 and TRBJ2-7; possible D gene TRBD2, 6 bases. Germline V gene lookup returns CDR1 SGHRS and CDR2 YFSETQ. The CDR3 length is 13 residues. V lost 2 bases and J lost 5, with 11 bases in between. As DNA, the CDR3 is TGCGCCAGCAGCTTAAGCGGGTTAAACGAGCAGTACTTC. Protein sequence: CASSLSGLNEQYF. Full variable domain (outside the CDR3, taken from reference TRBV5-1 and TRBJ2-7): KAGVTQTPRYLIKTRGQQVTLSCSPISGHRSVSWYQQTPGQGLQFLFEYFSETQRNKGNFPGRFSGRQFSNSRSEMNVSTLELGDSALYLCASSLSGLNEQYFGPGTRLTVT.

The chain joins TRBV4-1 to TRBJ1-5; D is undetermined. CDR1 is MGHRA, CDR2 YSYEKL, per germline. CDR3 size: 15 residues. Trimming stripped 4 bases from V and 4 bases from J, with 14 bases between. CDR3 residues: CASSPGVSVNQPQHF. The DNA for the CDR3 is TGCGCCAGCAGCCCCGGGGTGTCGGTAAATCAGCCCCAGCATTTT.

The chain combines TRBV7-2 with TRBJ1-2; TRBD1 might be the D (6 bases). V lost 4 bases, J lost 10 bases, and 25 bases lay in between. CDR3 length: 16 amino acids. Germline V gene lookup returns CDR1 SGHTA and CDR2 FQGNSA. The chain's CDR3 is CASSSYPLDRPGSYTF. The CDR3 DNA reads TGTGCCAGCAGCTCCTACCCCTTAGACAGGCCAGGATCCTACACCTTC.

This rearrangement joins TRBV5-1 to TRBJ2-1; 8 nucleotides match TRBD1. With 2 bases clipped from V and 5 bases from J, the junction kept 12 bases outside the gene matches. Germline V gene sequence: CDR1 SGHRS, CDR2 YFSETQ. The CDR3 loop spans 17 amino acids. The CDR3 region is CASSFTTGAEYNNEQFF. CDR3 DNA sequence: TGCGCCAGCAGCTTTACGACAGGGGCGGAATATAACAATGAGCAGTTCTTC.

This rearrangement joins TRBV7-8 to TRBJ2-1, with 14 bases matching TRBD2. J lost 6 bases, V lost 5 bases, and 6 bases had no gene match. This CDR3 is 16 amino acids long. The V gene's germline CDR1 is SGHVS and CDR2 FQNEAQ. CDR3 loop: CASSTRLAGGSNEQFF. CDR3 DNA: TGTGCCAGCAGCACGAGACTAGCGGGAGGGAGCAATGAGCAGTTCTTC.